The present T cell receptor beta chain was sequenced within a study of blood T cell repertoires in COVID-19. The method was immunoSEQ multiplex PCR; TCRdb's version includes in-frame clones alone and lacks a portion of them. Of around 270,000 clones listed, roughly 90% were seen once; the top ten hold approximately 4.2%. Germline CDR1 and CDR2: SGHKS and YYEKEE (reference sequence). The CDR3 is made up of 14 amino acids. The V gene lost 5 bases and the J gene lost 0 bases, with 11 bases spanning the gap. The sample was peripheral blood. The chain joins TRBV5-5 to TRBJ1-1; D is undetermined. The TCR was taken from a man between 40 and 49 years old with acute or convalescent COVID-19. CDR3 loop: CASRPSGLNTEAFF. The CDR3 coding sequence is TGTGCCAGCAGGCCTAGCGGCTTGAACACTGAAGCTTTCTTT.